This TCR beta chain was obtained from a study of PD-1 blockade in classical Hodgkin lymphoma. Study findings and constraints: Baseline diversity was lower in partial responders and progressors than complete responders. Exclusion was the outcome for patients who began nivolumab under 1 year after ASCT. Significant TCR diversity gains by C4D1 occurred in CD4+ but not CD8+ cells.

The protocol was immunoSEQ multiplex PCR, while the TCRdb copy is restricted to in-frame clones and leaves out a portion. The table lists nearly 25,000 clones, 70% to 80% of them singletons. Trimming took 3 bases from V and 5 from J, leaving 16 bases between them. Germline CDR1 MGHRA, CDR2 YSYEKL. The CDR3 is made up of 15 amino acids. As for this clone: The antigen is unknown.

Brentuximab vedotin exposure varied among the patients, all of whom had relapsed after autologous stem cell transplantation. This chain uses TRBV4-1 with TRBJ1-1; D is perhaps TRBD1 (5 bases). Sequenced here: peripheral blood mononuclear cells (PBMCs), sampled at baseline. This receptor was taken from a human donor with classical Hodgkin lymphoma. The CDR3 region has the DNA TGCGCCAGCAGCCAGAGTTGGAGGGGTCGGACTGAAGCTTTCTTT. This gives the protein CASSQSWRGRTEAFF.